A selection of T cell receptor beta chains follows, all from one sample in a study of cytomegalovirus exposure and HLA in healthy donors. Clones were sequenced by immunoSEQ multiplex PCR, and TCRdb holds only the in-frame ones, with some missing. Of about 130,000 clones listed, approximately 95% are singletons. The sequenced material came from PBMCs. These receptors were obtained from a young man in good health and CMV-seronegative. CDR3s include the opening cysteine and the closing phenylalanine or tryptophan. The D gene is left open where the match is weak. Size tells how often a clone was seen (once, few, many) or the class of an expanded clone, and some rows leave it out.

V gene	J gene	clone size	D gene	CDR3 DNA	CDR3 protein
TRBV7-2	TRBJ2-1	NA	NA	TGTGCCAGCAGCTTATACCCCCGGACAGACTACAATGAGCAGTTCTTC	CASSLYPRTDYNEQFF
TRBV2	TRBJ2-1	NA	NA	TGTGCCAGCAGTGTTGAAGTGGCGGGGGCAGGCTACAATGAGCAGTTCTTC	CASSVEVAGAGYNEQFF
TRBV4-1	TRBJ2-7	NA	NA	TGCGCCAGCAGCCACCCTGGACAGTTCTACGAGCAGTACTTC	CASSHPGQFYEQYF
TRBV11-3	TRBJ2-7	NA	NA	TGTGCCAGCAGCTTTAGGAATCTCGGAGGGGGCCTCTCCTACGAGCAGTACTTC	CASSFRNLGGGLSYEQYF
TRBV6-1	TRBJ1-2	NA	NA	TGTGCCAGCAGTGAAGGAGTATCGGGGGGAGTTAACTATGGCTACACCTTC	CASSEGVSGGVNYGYTF
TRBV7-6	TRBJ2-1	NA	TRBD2	TGTGCCAGCAGCCACGGACTAGCGGAAAACAATGAGCAGTTCTTC	CASSHGLAENNEQFF
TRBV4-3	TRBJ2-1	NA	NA	TGCGCCAGCAGCCAAGTACAGGGTAACTACAATGAGCAGTTCTTC	CASSQVQGNYNEQFF
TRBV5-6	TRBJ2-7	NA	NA	TGTGCCAGCAGCTTGGCTGGCTGGTACGAGCAGTACTTC	CASSLAGWYEQYF
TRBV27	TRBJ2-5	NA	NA	TGTGCCAGCAGTTCGAGTCTTAGAGGGGAGACCCAGTACTTC	CASSSSLRGETQYF
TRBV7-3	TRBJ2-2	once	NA	TGTGCCAGCAGCTTACGGCCTAGGGAGGCCGGGGAGCTGTTTTTT	CASSLRPREAGELFF
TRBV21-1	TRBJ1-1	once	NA	TGTGCCAGCAGCAAAGAGGAAGGACAGGCTGATCTCAACACTGAAGCTTTCTTT	CASSKEEGQADLNTEAFF
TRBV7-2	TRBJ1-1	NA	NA	TGTGCCAGCAGAACTACCCGCGGCACTGAAGCTTTCTTT	CASRTTRGTEAFF
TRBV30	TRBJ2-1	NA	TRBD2	TGTGCCTGGAGTCCCGGGACTAGCGATGAGCAGTTCTTC	CAWSPGTSDEQFF
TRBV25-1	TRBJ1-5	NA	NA	TGTGCCAGCACTTCAGGCAATCAGCCCCAGCATTTT	CASTSGNQPQHF
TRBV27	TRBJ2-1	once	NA	TGTGCCAGCAGTGGGCTAGCGATTTTCAATGAGCAGTTCTTC	CASSGLAIFNEQFF
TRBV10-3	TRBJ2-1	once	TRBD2	TGTGCCATCAGTGACAGCGGGGGCTACAATGAGCAGTTCTTC	CAISDSGGYNEQFF
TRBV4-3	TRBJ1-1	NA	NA	TGCGCCAGCAGAGACAAGAAGAACACTGAAGCTTTCTTT	CASRDKKNTEAFF
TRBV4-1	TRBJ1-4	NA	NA	TGCGCCAGCAGCCCCCCCGTACAGGGACCGGATGAAAAACTGTTTTTT	CASSPPVQGPDEKLFF
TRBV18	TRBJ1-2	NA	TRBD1	TGTGCCAGCTCCCCGAGTCAGGGGGCTAAGGGCTACACCTTC	CASSPSQGAKGYTF
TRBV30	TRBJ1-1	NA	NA	TGTGCCTGGAGTGGCCTCGAGGGGAGGGAAGCTTTCTTT	CAWSGLEGREAFF
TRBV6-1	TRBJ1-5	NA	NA	TGTGCCAGCAGTGCCTTGGACTTTAGCAATCAGCCCCAGCATTTT	CASSALDFSNQPQHF
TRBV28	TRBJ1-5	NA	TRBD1	TGTGCCAGCAGACCTACAGGGGCCCTTAATCAGCCCCAGCATTTT	CASRPTGALNQPQHF
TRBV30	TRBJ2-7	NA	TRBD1	TGTGCCTGGGACAGGGGTAGGACAGTCGAGCAGTACTTC	CAWDRGRTVEQYF
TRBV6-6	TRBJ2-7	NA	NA	TGTGCCAGCAGTTACGGTAGTCTAACAGGGTCCTACGAGCAGTACTTC	CASSYGSLTGSYEQYF
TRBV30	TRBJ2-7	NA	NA	TGTGCCTGGAGTGTACCCACAGATAGCTCCTACGAGCAGTACTTC	CAWSVPTDSSYEQYF
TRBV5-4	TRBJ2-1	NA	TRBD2	TGTGCCAGCAGCTCCAAGCGGGAGGGTTACAATGAGCAGTTCTTC	CASSSKREGYNEQFF
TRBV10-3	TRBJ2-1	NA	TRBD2	TGTGCCATCAGTGTTAGCGGGAGTATATACAATGAGCAGTTCTTC	CAISVSGSIYNEQFF
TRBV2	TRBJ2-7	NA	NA	TGTGCCAGCAGTGAAGCGGCAGTCTACGAGCAGTACTTC	CASSEAAVYEQYF
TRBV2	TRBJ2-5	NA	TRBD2	TGTGCCAGCAGAGGACTAGCGGGTTTGGAGACCCAGTACTTC	CASRGLAGLETQYF
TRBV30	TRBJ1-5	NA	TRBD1	TGTGCCTGGAGTCAGGGACAGGGGGCAGGTCAGCCCCAGCATTTT	CAWSQGQGAGQPQHF
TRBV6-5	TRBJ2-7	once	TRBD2	TGTGCCAGCAGTGGGGACGGTAGCGGGAGAACCGAGCAGTACTTC	CASSGDGSGRTEQYF
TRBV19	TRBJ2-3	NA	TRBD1	TGTGCCAGTAGTCCGGGGACAGGGCGCGATACGCAGTATTTT	CASSPGTGRDTQYF
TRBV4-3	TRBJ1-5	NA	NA	TGCGCCAGCAGCCAAGAACAATGGAGGGAGAGCAATCAGCCCCAGCATTTT	CASSQEQWRESNQPQHF